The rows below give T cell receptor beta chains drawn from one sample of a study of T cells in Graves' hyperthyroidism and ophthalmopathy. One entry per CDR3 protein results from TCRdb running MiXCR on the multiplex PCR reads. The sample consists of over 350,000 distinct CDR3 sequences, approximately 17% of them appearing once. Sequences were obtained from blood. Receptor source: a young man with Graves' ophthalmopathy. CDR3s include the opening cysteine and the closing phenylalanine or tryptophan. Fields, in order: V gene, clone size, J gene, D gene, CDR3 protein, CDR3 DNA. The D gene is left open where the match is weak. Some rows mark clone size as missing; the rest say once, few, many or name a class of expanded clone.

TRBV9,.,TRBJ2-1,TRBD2,CASNPIAGGQRGEQFF,TGTGCCAGCAACCCAATAGCGGGGGGCCAACGTGGTGAGCAGTTCTTC
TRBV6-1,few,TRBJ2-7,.,CASSEAGRATRYEQYF,TGTGCCAGCAGTGAAGCTGGTAGGGCGACGAGGTACGAGCAGTACTTC
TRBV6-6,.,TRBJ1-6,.,CASSYGGAQAPLHF,TGTGCCAGCAGTTACGGGGGGGCGCAGGCACCCCTCCACTTT
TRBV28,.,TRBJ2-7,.,CASSRPGGALYEQYF,TGTGCCAGCAGTCGCCCCGGCGGGGCCCTCTACGAGCAGTACTTC
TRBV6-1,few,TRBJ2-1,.,CASSSREQFF,TGTGCCAGCAGTTCTAGGGAGCAGTTCTTC
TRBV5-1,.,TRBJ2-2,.,CASSRDPNTGELFF,TGCGCCAGCTCTCGGGACCCTAACACCGGGGAGCTGTTTTTT
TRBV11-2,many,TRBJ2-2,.,CASSLGYSNTGELFF,TGTGCCAGCAGCTTAGGCTATTCGAACACCGGGGAGCTGTTTTTT
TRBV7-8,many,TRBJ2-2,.,CASSLALATGELFF,TGTGCCAGCAGCTTAGCGTTAGCCACCGGGGAGCTGTTTTTT
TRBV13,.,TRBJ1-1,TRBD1,CASSLGFRGEAFF,TGTGCCAGCAGCTTAGGTTTCAGGGGGGAAGCTTTCTTT
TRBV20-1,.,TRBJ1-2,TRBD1,CSAPDRGYGYTF,TGCAGTGCACCGGACAGGGGGTATGGCTACACCTTC
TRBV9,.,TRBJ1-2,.,CASSVGHGRGPPDYGYTF,TGTGCCAGCAGCGTAGGTCATGGGCGGGGCCCCCCGGACTATGGCTACACCTTC
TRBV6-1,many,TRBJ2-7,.,CASSETFGPRGQYF,TGTGCCAGCAGTGAGACTTTTGGCCCGAGAGGGCAGTACTTC
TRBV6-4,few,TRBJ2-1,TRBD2,CASSVGTSGGAGEQFF,TGTGCCAGCAGTGTCGGGACTAGCGGGGGGGCCGGTGAGCAGTTCTTC
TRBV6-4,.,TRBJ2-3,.,CASRTTQSTDTQYF,TGTGCCAGCAGAACCACCCAAAGCACAGATACGCAGTATTTT
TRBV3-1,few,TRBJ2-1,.,CASSQNRGEQFF,TGTGCCAGCAGCCAGAACAGAGGGGAGCAGTTCTTC
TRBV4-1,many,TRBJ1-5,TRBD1,CASSHQFDRVQPQHF,TGCGCCAGCAGCCACCAGTTCGACAGGGTCCAGCCCCAGCATTTT
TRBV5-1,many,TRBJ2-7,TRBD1,CASSWTGGIYEQYF,TGCGCCAGCAGCTGGACAGGGGGCATTTACGAGCAGTACTTC
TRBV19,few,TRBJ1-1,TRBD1,CASSMGQENTEAFF,TGTGCCAGTAGTATGGGACAGGAGAACACTGAAGCTTTCTTT
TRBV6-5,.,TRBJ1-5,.,CASSGGRTAASSQHF,TGTGCCAGCAGTGGCGGTAGGACAGCGGCGTCGTCCCAGCATTTT
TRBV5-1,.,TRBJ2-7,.,CASRSHDGYEQYF,TGCGCCAGTCGCTCACATGACGGGTACGAGCAGTACTTC
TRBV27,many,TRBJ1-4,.,CASSFVGESEKLFF,TGTGCCAGCAGTTTCGTCGGGGAAAGTGAAAAACTGTTTTTT
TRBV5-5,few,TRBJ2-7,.,CASSSWTGSYEQYF,TGTGCCAGCAGCTCCTGGACGGGCTCCTACGAGCAGTACTTC
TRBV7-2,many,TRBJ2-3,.,CASSFVWAQLWVPDTQYF,TGTGCCAGCAGCTTCGTTTGGGCCCAACTTTGGGTCCCAGATACGCAGTATTTT
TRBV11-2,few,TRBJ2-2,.,CASSLSAGLGRSSGELFF,TGTGCCAGCAGCTTATCGGCGGGGTTGGGCCGATCCTCCGGGGAGCTGTTTTTT
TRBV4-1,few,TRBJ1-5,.,CASSHPMSQGSNQPQHF,TGCGCCAGCAGCCATCCCATGTCCCAGGGGAGCAATCAGCCCCAGCATTTT
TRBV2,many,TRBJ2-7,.,CASSEVYEQYF,TGTGCCAGCAGTGAAGTATACGAGCAGTACTTC
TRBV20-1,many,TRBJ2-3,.,CSAEPGRYPTDTQYF,TGCAGTGCTGAACCTGGGCGTTATCCCACAGATACGCAGTATTTT
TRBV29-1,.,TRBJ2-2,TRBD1,CSVDYTGVGTGELFF,TGCAGCGTTGATTACACAGGGGTCGGCACCGGGGAGCTGTTTTTT
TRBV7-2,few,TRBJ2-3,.,CASSRGRGGRGTQYF,TGTGCCAGCAGCCGGGGGCGTGGGGGAAGGGGTACGCAGTATTTT
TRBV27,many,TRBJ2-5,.,CASSPFEGGPWETQYF,TGTGCCAGCAGCCCTTTTGAGGGGGGGCCGTGGGAGACCCAGTACTTC
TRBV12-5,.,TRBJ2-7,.,CASGLGASRGFSYEQYF,TGTGCTAGTGGTTTGGGAGCCTCACGGGGGTTCTCTTACGAGCAGTACTTC
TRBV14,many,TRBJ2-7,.,CASSQDEALEQYF,TGTGCCAGCAGCCAAGATGAGGCTCTCGAGCAGTACTTC
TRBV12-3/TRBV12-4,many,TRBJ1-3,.,CASSLPPSSGNTIYF,TGTGCCAGCAGTTTACCTCCGAGCTCTGGAAACACCATATATTTT
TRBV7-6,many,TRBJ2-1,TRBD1,CASSPGTDNEQFF,TGTGCCAGCAGCCCCGGGACAGACAATGAGCAGTTCTTC
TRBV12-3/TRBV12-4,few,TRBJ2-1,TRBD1,CASSFPTGGLNEQFF,TGTGCCAGCAGTTTCCCGACAGGGGGCTTGAATGAGCAGTTCTTC
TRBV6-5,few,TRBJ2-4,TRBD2,CASSSSGGVNIQYF,TGTGCCAGTAGTTCTAGCGGGGGGGTAAACATTCAGTACTTC
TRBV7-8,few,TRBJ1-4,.,CASSLAIMGSNEKLFF,TGTGCCAGCAGCTTAGCGATAATGGGTTCTAATGAAAAACTGTTTTTT
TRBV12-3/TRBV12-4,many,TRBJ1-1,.,CASSLGQGNEAFF,TGTGCCAGCAGTTTAGGGCAGGGAAATGAAGCTTTCTTT
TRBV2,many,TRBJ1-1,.,CASSEEVTEAFF,TGTGCCAGCAGTGAAGAAGTCACTGAAGCTTTCTTT
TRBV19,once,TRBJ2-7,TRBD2,CATKTSGGDEQYF,TGTGCCACTAAGACTAGCGGGGGGGACGAGCAGTACTTC
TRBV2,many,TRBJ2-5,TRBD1,CASNKRDRSFQETQYF,TGTGCCAGCAACAAAAGGGACAGGTCCTTCCAAGAGACCCAGTACTTC
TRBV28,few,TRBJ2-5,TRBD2,CASSSVRLAGVRETQYF,TGTGCCAGCAGTTCTGTAAGACTAGCGGGTGTACGAGAGACCCAGTACTTC
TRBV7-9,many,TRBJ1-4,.,CASSGGISRREKLFF,TGTGCCAGCAGCGGGGGTATTTCACGGCGAGAAAAACTGTTTTTT
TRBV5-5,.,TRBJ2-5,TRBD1,CASSLAQGAQETQYF,TGTGCCAGCAGCTTGGCTCAGGGGGCCCAAGAGACCCAGTACTTC
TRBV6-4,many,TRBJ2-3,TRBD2,CASSATSGGAGTDTQYF,TGTGCCAGCAGTGCTACTAGCGGGGGGGCCGGGACAGATACGCAGTATTTT
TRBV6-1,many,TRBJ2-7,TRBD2,CASRSGGTYEQYF,TGTGCCAGCAGAAGCGGGGGGACCTACGAGCAGTACTTC
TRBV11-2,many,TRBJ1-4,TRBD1,CASSFGDRDEKLFF,TGTGCCAGCAGCTTTGGGGACAGGGACGAAAAACTGTTTTTT
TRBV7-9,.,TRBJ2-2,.,CASSSPSEEINTGELFF,TGTGCCAGCAGCTCCCCCAGCGAGGAGATAAACACCGGGGAGCTGTTTTTT
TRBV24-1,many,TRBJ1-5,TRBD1,CATSRAGQGAQPQHF,TGTGCCACCAGTCGGGCGGGACAGGGGGCACAGCCCCAGCATTTT
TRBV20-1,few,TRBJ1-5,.,CSVWTSGPRNQPQHF,TGCAGTGTGTGGACTTCTGGACCCCGCAATCAGCCCCAGCATTTT
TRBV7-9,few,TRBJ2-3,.,CASSLGLLADGTDTQYF,TGTGCCAGCAGCTTAGGCCTACTAGCTGATGGGACAGATACGCAGTATTTT
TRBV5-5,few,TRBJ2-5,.,CASSLEVIKETQYF,TGTGCCAGCAGCTTGGAGGTGATAAAAGAGACCCAGTACTTC
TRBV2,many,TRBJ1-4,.,CASSATGANEKLFF,TGTGCCAGCAGCGCGACGGGGGCAAATGAAAAACTGTTTTTT
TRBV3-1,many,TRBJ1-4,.,CASSQDLRKKLFF,TGTGCCAGCAGCCAAGATCTCCGTAAAAAACTGTTTTTT
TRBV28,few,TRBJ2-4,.,CASSLWEGSKNIQYF,TGTGCCAGCAGTTTATGGGAGGGATCCAAAAACATTCAGTACTTC